This T cell receptor beta chain was found in a study of identical twins. Overall study results and limits: Fewer insertions marked abundant cord blood beta clonotypes; young adult naive trended weakly, memory not at all. The models gave estimates that fell short of the out-of-frame TCR alpha sharing seen in monozygotic twins. Findings came from cross-sectional statistics, without long-term follow-up of donors.

J was trimmed by 3 bases and V by 0 bases; bases with no gene match: 5. CDR3 length: 15 residues. Germline CDR1 ENHRY, CDR2 SYGVKD. Carrying unique molecular identifiers, the cDNA also gained a universal primer site through template switching. MiXCR, run by TCRdb on the 5' RACE reads, gives a single entry per CDR3 protein. The sample shows 250,000 to 300,000 distinct CDR3 sequences, around 8.3% of them seen only once. This clonotype was found a few times. What it recognizes is unknown. These data also formed part of another study, on yellow fever vaccine responses in identical twins.

The V gene is TRBV10-3, the J gene TRBJ2-7; 7 positions match TRBD1. Specimen: CD8+ T cells sorted from blood. This sequence originates from a young woman in good health. The CDR3 reads CAISESVGQNYEQYF. CDR3 DNA sequence: TGTGCCATCAGTGAGTCGGTGGGACAGAACTACGAGCAGTACTTC.